Listed below are T cell receptor beta chains from one sample, sequenced in a study of identical twins. TCRdb passed the 5' RACE reads through MiXCR, listing each CDR3 protein once. The sample holds roughly 1.6 million distinct CDR3 sequences; less than 35% are singletons and the top ten take approximately 0.25%. The specimen sequenced was cord blood. The origin of the receptors is a newborn girl in good health. The CDR3 runs from the conserved cysteine through the conserved F or W. A D gene is named only where the DNA matches it firmly. Some rows have no size entry. The others give once, few or many, or a class for an expanded clone.

D gene	V gene	clone size	CDR3 length	J gene	CDR3 protein	CDR3 DNA
TRBD1	TRBV27	many	14	TRBJ2-7	CASSSPGQGDEQYF	TGTGCCAGCAGTTCCCCGGGACAGGGAGACGAGCAGTACTTC
-	TRBV3-1	few	17	TRBJ2-1	CASSQSLGWSSYNEQFF	TGTGCCAGCAGCCAATCACTAGGCTGGAGCTCCTACAATGAGCAGTTCTTC
TRBD2	TRBV5-1	-	17	TRBJ2-1	CASSLSSGTSGRNEQFF	TGCGCCAGCAGCCTAAGTAGCGGGACTAGCGGGAGAAATGAGCAGTTCTTC
-	TRBV21-1	-	14	TRBJ2-3	CASSKAGFTDTQYF	TGTGCCAGCAGCAAAGCGGGATTCACAGATACGCAGTATTTT
TRBD2	TRBV12-3/TRBV12-4	many	18	TRBJ2-4	CASSYRTSGRVAKNIQYF	TGTGCCAGCAGTTACAGGACTAGCGGGAGGGTGGCCAAAAACATTCAGTACTTC
-	TRBV5-1	-	15	TRBJ1-1	CASSLGRGGGTEAFF	TGCGCCAGCAGCTTGGGAAGGGGCGGCGGCACTGAAGCTTTCTTT
-	TRBV7-2	-	12	TRBJ1-2	CASSFLPYGYTF	TGTGCCAGCAGCTTTCTCCCCTATGGCTACACCTTC
TRBD2	TRBV7-9	few	15	TRBJ2-1	CASSEGRGSYNEQFF	TGTGCCAGCAGTGAAGGGAGGGGCTCCTACAATGAGCAGTTCTTC
-	TRBV29-1	few	11	TRBJ2-4	CSVDIKNIQYF	TGCAGCGTCGACATAAAAAACATTCAGTACTTC
-	TRBV6-1	-	16	TRBJ2-2	CASSVIPGLAAGELFF	TGTGCCAGCAGCGTAATTCCGGGACTCGCGGCCGGGGAGCTGTTTTTT
-	TRBV4-2	once	19	TRBJ1-6	CASSQEWAHFSSYNSPLHF	TGTGCCAGCAGCCAAGAATGGGCCCATTTCAGCTCCTATAATTCACCCCTCCACTTT
-	TRBV11-2	-	15	TRBJ2-3	CASSLVGGLTDTQYF	TGTGCCAGCAGCTTAGTTGGCGGCCTCACAGATACGCAGTATTTT
TRBD2	TRBV20-1	few	15	TRBJ2-1	CSAVPGTSGGGEQFF	TGCAGTGCCGTACCCGGGACTAGCGGGGGGGGTGAGCAGTTCTTC
TRBD1	TRBV4-1	few	15	TRBJ2-5	CASSRGTGGKETQYF	TGCGCCAGCAGCCGAGGGACAGGGGGAAAAGAGACCCAGTACTTC
TRBD2	TRBV20-1	few	17	TRBJ2-4	CSARDLLLAGGPREQYF	TGCAGTGCTAGAGATTTGTTACTAGCGGGAGGGCCGAGGGAGCAGTACTTC
TRBD2	TRBV10-1	-	18	TRBJ2-3	CASSESLSSGFSTDTQYF	TGCGCCAGCAGTGAGTCTTTGTCTAGCGGGTTTAGCACAGATACGCAGTATTTT
-	TRBV2	once	16	TRBJ2-4	CASSGKAGWAKNIQYF	TGTGCCAGCAGTGGGAAGGCAGGGTGGGCCAAAAACATTCAGTACTTC
-	TRBV7-2	once	13	TRBJ2-4	CASSHRGNAIQYF	TGTGCCAGCAGTCATAGGGGCAACGCCATTCAGTACTTC
TRBD1	TRBV27	few	13	TRBJ2-5	CASRYRGLETQYF	TGTGCCAGCAGATACAGGGGGTTGGAGACCCAGTACTTC
TRBD1	TRBV6-2/TRBV6-3	few	15	TRBJ2-7	CASSRGTLVSYEQYF	TGTGCCAGCAGCAGGGGGACACTGGTCTCCTACGAGCAGTACTTC
-	TRBV25-1	-	13	TRBJ1-1	CASSEGALTEAFF	TGTGCCAGCAGTGAAGGAGCACTCACTGAAGCTTTCTTT
-	TRBV25-1	-	13	TRBJ1-1	CASSELPGLEAFF	TGTGCCAGCAGTGAGTTACCGGGGCTTGAAGCTTTCTTT
-	TRBV18	-	15	TRBJ2-5	CASSVTDIWKETQYF	TGTGCCAGCTCAGTAACGGACATCTGGAAAGAGACCCAGTACTTC
-	TRBV5-6	-	14	TRBJ2-7	CASSFKGRDNEQYF	TGTGCCAGCAGCTTTAAGGGGAGGGACAATGAGCAGTACTTC
-	TRBV11-2	-	14	TRBJ2-7	CASSLDPVFYEQYF	TGTGCCAGCAGCTTAGATCCGGTCTTCTACGAGCAGTACTTC
-	TRBV27	-	16	TRBJ1-2	CASSLSLGLLNYGYTF	TGTGCCAGCAGTTTATCATTGGGACTGCTTAACTATGGCTACACCTTC